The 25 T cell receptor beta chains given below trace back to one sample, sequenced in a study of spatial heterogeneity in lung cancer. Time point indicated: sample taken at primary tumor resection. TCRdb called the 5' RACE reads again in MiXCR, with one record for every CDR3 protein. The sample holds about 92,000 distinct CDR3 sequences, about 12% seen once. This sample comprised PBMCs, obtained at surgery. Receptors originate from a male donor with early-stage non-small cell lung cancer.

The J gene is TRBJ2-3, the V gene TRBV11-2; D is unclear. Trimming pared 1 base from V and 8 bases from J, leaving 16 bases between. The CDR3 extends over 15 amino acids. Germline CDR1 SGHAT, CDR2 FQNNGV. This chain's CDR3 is CASSLGPLTGGTQYF. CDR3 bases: TGTGCCAGCAGCTTAGGACCCCTCACTGGCGGTACGCAGTATTTT.

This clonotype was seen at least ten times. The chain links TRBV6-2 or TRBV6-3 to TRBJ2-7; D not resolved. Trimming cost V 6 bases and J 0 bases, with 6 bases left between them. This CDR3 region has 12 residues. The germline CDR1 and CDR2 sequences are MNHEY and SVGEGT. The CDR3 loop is CASRTTSYEQYF. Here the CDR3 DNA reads TGTGCCAGCAGAACGACCTCCTACGAGCAGTACTTC.

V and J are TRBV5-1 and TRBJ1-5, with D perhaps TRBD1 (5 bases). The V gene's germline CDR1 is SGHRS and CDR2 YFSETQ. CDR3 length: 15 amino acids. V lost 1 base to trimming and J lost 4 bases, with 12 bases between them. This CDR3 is CASSLRTGRNQPQHF. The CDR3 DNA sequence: TGCGCCAGCAGCTTGCGTACGGGACGAAATCAGCCCCAGCATTTT.

The CDR3 DNA is TGTGCCAGCAGTCCCTCCTCCTATTTGGGGGAAAAACTGTTTTTT. Encoded protein: CASSPSSYLGEKLFF. The chain employs TRBV25-1 and TRBJ1-4, with unresolved D. Germline V gives CDR1 MGHDK, CDR2 SYGVNS. The ends were cut back, 5 bases at V and 8 bases at J, with 18 bases in the middle. The CDR3 is 15 amino acids.

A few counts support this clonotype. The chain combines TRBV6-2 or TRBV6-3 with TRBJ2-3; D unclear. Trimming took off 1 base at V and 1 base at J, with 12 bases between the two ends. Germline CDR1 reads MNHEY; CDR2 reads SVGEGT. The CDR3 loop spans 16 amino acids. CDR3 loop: CASSYLVNPRTDTQYF. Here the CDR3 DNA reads TGTGCCAGCAGTTACTTGGTAAACCCACGCACAGATACGCAGTATTTT.

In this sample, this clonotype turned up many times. The CDR3 here is CASSYGQGSSWETQYF. In nucleotides, the CDR3 is TGTGCCAGCAGTTATGGGCAGGGCTCATCGTGGGAGACCCAGTACTTC. The chain carries TRBV12-3 or TRBV12-4 and TRBJ2-5; weak D call: TRBD1 (5 bases). The CDR3 contains 16 residues. V was trimmed by 4 bases and J by 5 bases, leaving 20 bases between them.

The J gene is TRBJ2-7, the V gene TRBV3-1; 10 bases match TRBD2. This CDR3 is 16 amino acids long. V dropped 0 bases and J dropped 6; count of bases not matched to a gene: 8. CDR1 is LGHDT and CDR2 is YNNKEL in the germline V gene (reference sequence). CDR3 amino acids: CASSQDPLAGEIEQYF. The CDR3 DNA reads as TGTGCCAGCAGCCAAGATCCCCTAGCGGGAGAAATCGAGCAGTACTTC.

This CDR3 is CSIQGALGEKLFF. The CDR3 nucleotides are TGCAGCATACAGGGGGCTCTTGGTGAAAAACTGTTTTTT. The rearrangement links TRBV29-1 to TRBJ1-4, with TRBD1 identical over 9 bases. J gave up 7 bases and V 8 bases, and 8 bases lay outside the gene matches. CDR1 is SQVTM, CDR2 ANQGSEA, per germline. The CDR3 is 13 residues long.

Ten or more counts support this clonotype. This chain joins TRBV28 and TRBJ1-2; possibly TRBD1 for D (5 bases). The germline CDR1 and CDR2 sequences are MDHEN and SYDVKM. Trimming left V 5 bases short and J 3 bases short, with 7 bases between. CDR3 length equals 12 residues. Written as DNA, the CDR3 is TGTGCCAGCAGTCGGGGGGACTATGGCTACACCTTC. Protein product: CASSRGDYGYTF.

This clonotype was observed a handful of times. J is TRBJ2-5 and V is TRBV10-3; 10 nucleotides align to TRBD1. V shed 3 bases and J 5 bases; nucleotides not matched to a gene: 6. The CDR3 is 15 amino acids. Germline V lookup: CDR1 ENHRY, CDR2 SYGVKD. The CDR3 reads CAISDTTGGGETQYF. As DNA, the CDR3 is TGTGCCATCAGTGACACGACAGGGGGCGGGGAGACCCAGTACTTC.

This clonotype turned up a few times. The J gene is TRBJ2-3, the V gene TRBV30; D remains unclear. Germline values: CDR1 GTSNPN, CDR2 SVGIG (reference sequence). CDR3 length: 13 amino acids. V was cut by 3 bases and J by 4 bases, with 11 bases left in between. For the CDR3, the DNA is TGTGCCTGGAGCGGTGGTATAGCAGATACGCAGTATTTT. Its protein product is CAWSGGIADTQYF.

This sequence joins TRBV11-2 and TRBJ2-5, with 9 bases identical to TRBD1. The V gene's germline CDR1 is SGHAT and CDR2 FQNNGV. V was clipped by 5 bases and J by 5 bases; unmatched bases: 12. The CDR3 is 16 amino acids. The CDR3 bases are TGTGCCAGCAGCCAAATCTCCGGGACAGGGTCGGAGACCCAGTACTTC. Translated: CASSQISGTGSETQYF.

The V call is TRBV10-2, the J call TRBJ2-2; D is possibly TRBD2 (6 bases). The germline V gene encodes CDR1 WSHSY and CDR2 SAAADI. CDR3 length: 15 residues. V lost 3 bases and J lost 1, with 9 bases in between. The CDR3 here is CASSEGSGNTGELFF. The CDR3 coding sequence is TGCGCCAGCAGTGAAGGTAGCGGGAACACCGGGGAGCTGTTTTTT.

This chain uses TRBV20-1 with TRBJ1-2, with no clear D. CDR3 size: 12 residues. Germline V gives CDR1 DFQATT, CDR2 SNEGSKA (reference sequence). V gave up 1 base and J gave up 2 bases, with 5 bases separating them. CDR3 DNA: TGCAGTGCTAGAGGACAAAACTATGGCTACACCTTC. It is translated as CSARGQNYGYTF.

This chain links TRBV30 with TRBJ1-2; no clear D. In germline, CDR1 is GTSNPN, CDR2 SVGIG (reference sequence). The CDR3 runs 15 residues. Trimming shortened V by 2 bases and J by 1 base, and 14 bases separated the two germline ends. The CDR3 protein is CAWSLLTGINYGYTF. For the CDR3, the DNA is TGTGCCTGGAGTCTTTTAACGGGGATTAACTATGGCTACACCTTC.

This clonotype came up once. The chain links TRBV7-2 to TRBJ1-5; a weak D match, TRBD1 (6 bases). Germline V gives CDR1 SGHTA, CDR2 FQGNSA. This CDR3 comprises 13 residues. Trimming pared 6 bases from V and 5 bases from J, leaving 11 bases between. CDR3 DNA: TGTGCCAGCAGTCCGGACAGTTATCAGCCCCAGCATTTT. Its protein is CASSPDSYQPQHF.

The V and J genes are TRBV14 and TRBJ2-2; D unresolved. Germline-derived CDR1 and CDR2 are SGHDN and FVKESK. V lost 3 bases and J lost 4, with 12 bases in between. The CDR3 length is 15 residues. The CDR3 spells CASSQERVRTGELFF. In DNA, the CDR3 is TGTGCCAGCAGCCAGGAACGGGTACGCACCGGGGAGCTGTTTTTT. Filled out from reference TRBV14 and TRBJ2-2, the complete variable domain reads EAGVTQFPSHSVIEKGQTVTLRCDPISGHDNLYWYRRVMGKEIKFLLHFVKESKQDESGMPNNRFLAERTGGTYSTLKVQPAELEDSGVYFCASSQERVRTGELFFGEGSRLTVL.

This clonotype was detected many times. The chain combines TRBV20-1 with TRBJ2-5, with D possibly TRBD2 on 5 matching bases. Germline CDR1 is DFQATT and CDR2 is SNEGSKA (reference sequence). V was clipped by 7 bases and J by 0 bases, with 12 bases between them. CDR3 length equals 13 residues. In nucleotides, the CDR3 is TGCAGTGTGAGGGCAGCGTACCAAGAGACCCAGTACTTC. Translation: CSVRAAYQETQYF.

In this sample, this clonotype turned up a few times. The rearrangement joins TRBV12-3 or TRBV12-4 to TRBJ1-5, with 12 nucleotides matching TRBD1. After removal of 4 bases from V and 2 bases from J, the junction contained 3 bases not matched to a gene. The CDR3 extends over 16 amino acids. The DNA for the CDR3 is TGTGCCAGCAGTTGGGGACAGGGGGCAGGCAATCAGCCCCAGCATTTT. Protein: CASSWGQGAGNQPQHF.

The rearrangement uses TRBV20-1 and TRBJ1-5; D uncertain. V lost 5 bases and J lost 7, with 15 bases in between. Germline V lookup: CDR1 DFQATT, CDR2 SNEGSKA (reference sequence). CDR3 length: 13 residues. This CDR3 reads CSAFRPSGQPQHF. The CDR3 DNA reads TGCAGTGCTTTTAGGCCCAGCGGGCAGCCCCAGCATTTT.

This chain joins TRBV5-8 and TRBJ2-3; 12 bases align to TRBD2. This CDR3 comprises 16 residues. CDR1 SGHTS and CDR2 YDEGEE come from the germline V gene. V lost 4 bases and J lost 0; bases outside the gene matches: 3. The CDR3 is CASSAGTSGSTDTQYF. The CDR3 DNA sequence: TGTGCCAGCAGCGCCGGGACTAGCGGGAGCACAGATACGCAGTATTTT.

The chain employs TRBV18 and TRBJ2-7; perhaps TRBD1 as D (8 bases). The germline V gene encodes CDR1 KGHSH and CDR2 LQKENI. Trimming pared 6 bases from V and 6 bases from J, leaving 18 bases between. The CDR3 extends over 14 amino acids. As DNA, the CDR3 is TGTGCCAGCTCGGCTATGGACAGGGAGGGCGAGCAGTACTTC. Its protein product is CASSAMDREGEQYF.

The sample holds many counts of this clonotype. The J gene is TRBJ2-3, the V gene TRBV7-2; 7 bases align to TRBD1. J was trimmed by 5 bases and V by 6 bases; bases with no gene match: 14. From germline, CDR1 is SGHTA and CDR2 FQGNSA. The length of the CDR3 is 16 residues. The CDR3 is CASRPEGAGAGDTQYF. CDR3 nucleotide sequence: TGTGCCAGCAGGCCAGAGGGGGCCGGGGCCGGAGATACGCAGTATTTT.

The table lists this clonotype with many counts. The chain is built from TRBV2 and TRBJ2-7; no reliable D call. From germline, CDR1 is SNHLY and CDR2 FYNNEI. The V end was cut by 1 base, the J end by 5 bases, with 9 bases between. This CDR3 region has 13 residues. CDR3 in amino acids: CASSEEAQDEQYF. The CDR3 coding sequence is TGTGCCAGCAGTGAAGAGGCCCAAGACGAGCAGTACTTC.

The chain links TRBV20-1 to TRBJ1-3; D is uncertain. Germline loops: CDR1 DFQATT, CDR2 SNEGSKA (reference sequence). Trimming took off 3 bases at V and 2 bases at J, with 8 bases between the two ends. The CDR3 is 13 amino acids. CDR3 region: CSARRGPGNTIYF. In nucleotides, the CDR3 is TGCAGTGCTAGGAGAGGGCCTGGAAACACCATATATTTT.